This TCR beta chain derives from a study of blood T cell repertoires in COVID-19. Study at large: PBMCs, B-cell-depleted T cells, or T cells provided the cDNA or gDNA that made up the material.

Sequenced by immunoSEQ multiplex PCR; TCRdb stores in-frame clones only, minus some. Among 300,000 to 400,000 clones listed, about 86% were seen once. Participants reported their clinical history, and cohort assignment relied on those reports. The clonotype originates from a woman aged 40 to 50 with acute COVID-19. The sequencing input was PBMCs or T cells enriched from blood (not recorded which).

The CDR3 region has the DNA TGTGCCAGCAGCGCAGGGGTCGGGCAGCCCCAGCATTTT. The encoded protein is CASSAGVGQPQHF. This rearrangement joins TRBV11-1 to TRBJ1-5; D perhaps matches TRBD1 (6 bases). Germline assignment: CDR1 SGHAT and CDR2 FQDESV (reference sequence). V was clipped by 5 bases and J by 7 bases, with 12 bases between them. This CDR3 has 13 residues.